This T cell receptor (beta chain) was retrieved from a study of human CD8 memory T cell subsets. Study-wide results and limits: Both stem-like memory T cells and precursor exhausted T cells showed comparably high diversity, which set them apart from effector memory cells.

Investigators built TCR beta libraries using UMI-labeled 5' RACE. TCRdb reprocessed the 5' RACE reads, keeping one entry per CDR3 protein, no DNA. The listing contains fewer than 9,500 distinct CDR3 sequences. A remark on this clonotype: Its antigen is as yet unknown.

The CDR3 consists of 13 residues. Germline values: CDR1 MNHEY, CDR2 SMNVEV (reference sequence). Designated as TPEX, the CCR7+ PD-1+ TIGIT+ early memory CD8+ T cells showed dysfunctional, exhausted-like traits. Sequencing input: CD8+ T cells from PBMCs. The genes are TRBV27 and TRBJ2-7; with no DNA, the TCRdb D assignment of TRBD1 cannot be verified. The receptor was derived from a human donor in good health. The CDR3 spells CASRGTGFGEQYF.